This T cell receptor (beta chain) was recorded in a study of cytomegalovirus exposure and HLA in healthy donors. Study outcomes and limitations: Later findings reportedly placed an Asian-associated ancestry cluster below the approximately 670-donor mean for N-insertions.

V trimming: 4 bases; J trimming: 0 bases; junction bases outside the gene matches: 3. The CDR3 loop spans 15 amino acids. CDR1 is SGHAT and CDR2 is FQNNGV in the germline V gene. On this clone itself: What it recognizes is unknown.

PCR involved 60 Vbeta and 13 Jbeta primers. TCRdb's table, derived via immunoSEQ multiplex PCR, lists solely in-frame clones and lacks some. This table has 120,000 or so clones, about 15% appearing once. The sample taken for sequencing was PBMCs. This clonotype was sampled from a female donor in good health and CMV-seropositive. The rearrangement joins TRBV11-2 to TRBJ2-7; 10 nucleotides match TRBD1. This chain's CDR3 is CASSWTGGSSYEQYF. The CDR3 bases are TGTGCCAGCAGCTGGACAGGGGGTAGCTCCTACGAGCAGTACTTC. The variable domain in full, with the rest retrieved from reference TRBV11-2 and TRBJ2-7, is EAGVAQSPRYKIIEKRQSVAFWCNPISGHATLYWYQQILGQGPKLLIQFQNNGVVDDSQLPKDRFSAERLKGVDSTLKIQPAKLEDSAVYLCASSWTGGSSYEQYFGPGTRLTVT.